The T cell receptor beta chain described here comes from a study of T cells in Graves' hyperthyroidism and ophthalmopathy. This clonotype was counted ten times or more. Patients between 18 and 65 years old had hyperthyroidism, newly diagnosed and lasting under 2 months. The source material, RNA transcripts, was used to amplify TCR beta CDR3 regions. During a first-round RT-PCR of the TCR CDR3, the HTBI primer set was used. TCRdb reanalysed the multiplex PCR reads using MiXCR and keeps one entry per CDR3 protein. The sample holds fewer than 700,000 distinct CDR3 sequences, 15% to 20% seen once. Looked up from germline, CDR1 is SNHLY and CDR2 is FYNNEI. CDR3 size: 13 residues. V lost 3 bases to trimming and J lost 0 bases, with 3 bases between them.

The sequenced sample consisted of blood. The chain uses TRBV2 and TRBJ1-5; D gene unclear. This TCR was recovered from a woman aged 25-40 years with Graves' hyperthyroidism. The CDR3 sequence: CASSESSNQPQHF. The CDR3 region has the DNA TGTGCCAGCAGTGAGAGTAGCAATCAGCCCCAGCATTTT.